This T cell receptor beta chain was observed in a study of T cell responses to AZD1222 COVID-19 vaccine. Across the whole study: Recipients boosted at about 4 weeks or about 12 weeks are pooled. Study-level points and caveats: Donors were mostly white British, more females; clonal diversity possibly underestimated. With two AZD1222 doses given, Spike-specific TCR breadth and depth both rose.

Comments on this clone: Its antigen remains unknown.

CDR1 is SGDLS, CDR2 YYNGEE, per germline. V lost 1 base and J 5 bases, leaving 12 bases between the germline ends. The CDR3 extends over 14 amino acids. Some clones are missing from TCRdb's copy, which holds only in-frame ones; the method was immunoSEQ multiplex PCR. The table includes around 130,000 clones, 90% to 95% detected once. V and J are TRBV9 and TRBJ1-2; D is uncertain. Specimen: peripheral blood, collected on day 0 of AZD1222 vaccination. The origin of this receptor is an adult in good health. The DNA for the CDR3 is TGTGCCAGCAGCGTATTACCGGGTAGTTATGGCTACACCTTC. Protein product: CASSVLPGSYGYTF.